This entry lists 6 T cell receptor beta chains sequenced from one sample in a study of response to subunit inactivated influenza vaccine. TCRdb fed the RT-PCR reads into MiXCR, producing one record per CDR3 protein. The sample lists about 520,000 distinct CDR3 sequences; roughly 7.6% were seen once. Source: PBMCs from blood, taken less than 25 months after vaccination. Source of these receptors: a man aged 50 to 75 who received an inactivated influenza vaccine.

In nucleotides, the CDR3 is TGTGCCAGCAGTTCCTCCTCGCCGAACTATGGCTACACCTTC. It codes for CASSSSSPNYGYTF. V is TRBV6-5 and J is TRBJ1-2; D gene uncertain. The germline V gene has CDR1 MNHEY and CDR2 SVGAGI. This CDR3 has 14 residues. Trimming pared 4 bases from V and 2 bases from J, leaving 11 bases between.

V gene TRBV6-2 or TRBV6-3 combines with J gene TRBJ2-2; TRBD1 aligns across 9 bases. Looked up from germline, CDR1 is MNHEY and CDR2 is SVGEGT. The V and J ends lost 6 bases and 6 bases, in that order; junction bases with no gene match: 8. The CDR3 spans 15 residues. Here the CDR3 DNA reads TGTGCCAGCAGAGACCGGGACAGGGATTCCGGGGAGCTGTTTTTT. It codes for CASRDRDRDSGELFF.

This clonotype occurred a few times. The chain recombines TRBV4-2 with TRBJ2-2; tentative D call: TRBD2 (5 bases). Deletions cut 0 bases from V and 12 bases from J, with 11 bases between. The CDR3 is 13 amino acids. Germline V gives CDR1 LGHNA, CDR2 YNFKEQ. The CDR3 protein is CASSQDRSGKLFF. CDR3 nucleotide sequence: TGTGCCAGCAGCCAAGACCGGTCGGGGAAGCTGTTTTTT.

This clonotype occurred a few times. The rearrangement uses TRBV7-2 and TRBJ1-1, with TRBD1 identical over 10 bases. CDR1 and CDR2 (germline): SGHTA, FQGNSA. Unmatched junction bases numbered 7, after V lost 5 bases and J lost 10 bases. The CDR3 totals 13 residues. CDR3 in amino acids: CASSPDRGVGAFF. As DNA, the CDR3 is TGTGCCAGCAGCCCGGACAGGGGGGTTGGAGCTTTCTTT. Looking up the rest from reference TRBV7-2 and TRBJ1-1 gives the full variable domain: GAGVSQSPSNKVTEKGKDVELRCDPISGHTALYWYRQSLGQGLEFLIYFQGNSAPDKSGLPSDRFSAERTGGSVSTLTIQRTQQEDSAVYLCASSPDRGVGAFFGQGTRLTVV.

This clonotype appeared a few times. This chain uses TRBV7-6 with TRBJ1-4, with unresolved D. The V end was cut by 3 bases, the J end by 8 bases, with 10 bases between. The germline V gene has CDR1 SGHVS and CDR2 FNYEAQ. This CDR3 has 13 amino acids. CDR3 sequence reads: CASSLTAAEKLFF. In DNA, the CDR3 is TGTGCCAGCAGCTTGACGGCTGCCGAAAAACTGTTTTTT.

The CDR3 region is CASSQRRETSYEQYF. CDR3 DNA: TGCGCCAGCAGCCAACGGCGGGAGACCTCCTACGAGCAGTACTTC. This chain uses TRBV4-3 with TRBJ2-7, with 7 bases matching TRBD2. The CDR3 runs 15 residues. Germline CDR1 and CDR2: LGHNA and YSLEER. The junction had 4 bases not matched to a gene; V was cut back by 2 bases and J by 0 bases.